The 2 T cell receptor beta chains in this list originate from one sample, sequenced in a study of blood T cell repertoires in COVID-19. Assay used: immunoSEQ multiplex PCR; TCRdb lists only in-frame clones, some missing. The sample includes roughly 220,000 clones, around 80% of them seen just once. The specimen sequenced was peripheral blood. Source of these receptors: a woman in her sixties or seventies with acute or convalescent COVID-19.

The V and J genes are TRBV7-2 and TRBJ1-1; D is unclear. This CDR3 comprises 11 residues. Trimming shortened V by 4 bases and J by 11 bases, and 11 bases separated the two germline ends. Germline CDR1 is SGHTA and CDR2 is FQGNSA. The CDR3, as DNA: TGTGCCAGCAGCTCGAGAGGCGCCGCTTTCTTT. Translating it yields CASSSRGAAFF.

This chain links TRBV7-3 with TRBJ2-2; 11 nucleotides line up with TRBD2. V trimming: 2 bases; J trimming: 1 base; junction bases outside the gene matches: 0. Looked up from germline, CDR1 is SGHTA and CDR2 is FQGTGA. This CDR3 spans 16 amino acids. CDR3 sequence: CASSLGTSGNTGELFF. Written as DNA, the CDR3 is TGTGCCAGCAGCTTAGGGACTAGCGGGAACACCGGGGAGCTGTTTTTT.